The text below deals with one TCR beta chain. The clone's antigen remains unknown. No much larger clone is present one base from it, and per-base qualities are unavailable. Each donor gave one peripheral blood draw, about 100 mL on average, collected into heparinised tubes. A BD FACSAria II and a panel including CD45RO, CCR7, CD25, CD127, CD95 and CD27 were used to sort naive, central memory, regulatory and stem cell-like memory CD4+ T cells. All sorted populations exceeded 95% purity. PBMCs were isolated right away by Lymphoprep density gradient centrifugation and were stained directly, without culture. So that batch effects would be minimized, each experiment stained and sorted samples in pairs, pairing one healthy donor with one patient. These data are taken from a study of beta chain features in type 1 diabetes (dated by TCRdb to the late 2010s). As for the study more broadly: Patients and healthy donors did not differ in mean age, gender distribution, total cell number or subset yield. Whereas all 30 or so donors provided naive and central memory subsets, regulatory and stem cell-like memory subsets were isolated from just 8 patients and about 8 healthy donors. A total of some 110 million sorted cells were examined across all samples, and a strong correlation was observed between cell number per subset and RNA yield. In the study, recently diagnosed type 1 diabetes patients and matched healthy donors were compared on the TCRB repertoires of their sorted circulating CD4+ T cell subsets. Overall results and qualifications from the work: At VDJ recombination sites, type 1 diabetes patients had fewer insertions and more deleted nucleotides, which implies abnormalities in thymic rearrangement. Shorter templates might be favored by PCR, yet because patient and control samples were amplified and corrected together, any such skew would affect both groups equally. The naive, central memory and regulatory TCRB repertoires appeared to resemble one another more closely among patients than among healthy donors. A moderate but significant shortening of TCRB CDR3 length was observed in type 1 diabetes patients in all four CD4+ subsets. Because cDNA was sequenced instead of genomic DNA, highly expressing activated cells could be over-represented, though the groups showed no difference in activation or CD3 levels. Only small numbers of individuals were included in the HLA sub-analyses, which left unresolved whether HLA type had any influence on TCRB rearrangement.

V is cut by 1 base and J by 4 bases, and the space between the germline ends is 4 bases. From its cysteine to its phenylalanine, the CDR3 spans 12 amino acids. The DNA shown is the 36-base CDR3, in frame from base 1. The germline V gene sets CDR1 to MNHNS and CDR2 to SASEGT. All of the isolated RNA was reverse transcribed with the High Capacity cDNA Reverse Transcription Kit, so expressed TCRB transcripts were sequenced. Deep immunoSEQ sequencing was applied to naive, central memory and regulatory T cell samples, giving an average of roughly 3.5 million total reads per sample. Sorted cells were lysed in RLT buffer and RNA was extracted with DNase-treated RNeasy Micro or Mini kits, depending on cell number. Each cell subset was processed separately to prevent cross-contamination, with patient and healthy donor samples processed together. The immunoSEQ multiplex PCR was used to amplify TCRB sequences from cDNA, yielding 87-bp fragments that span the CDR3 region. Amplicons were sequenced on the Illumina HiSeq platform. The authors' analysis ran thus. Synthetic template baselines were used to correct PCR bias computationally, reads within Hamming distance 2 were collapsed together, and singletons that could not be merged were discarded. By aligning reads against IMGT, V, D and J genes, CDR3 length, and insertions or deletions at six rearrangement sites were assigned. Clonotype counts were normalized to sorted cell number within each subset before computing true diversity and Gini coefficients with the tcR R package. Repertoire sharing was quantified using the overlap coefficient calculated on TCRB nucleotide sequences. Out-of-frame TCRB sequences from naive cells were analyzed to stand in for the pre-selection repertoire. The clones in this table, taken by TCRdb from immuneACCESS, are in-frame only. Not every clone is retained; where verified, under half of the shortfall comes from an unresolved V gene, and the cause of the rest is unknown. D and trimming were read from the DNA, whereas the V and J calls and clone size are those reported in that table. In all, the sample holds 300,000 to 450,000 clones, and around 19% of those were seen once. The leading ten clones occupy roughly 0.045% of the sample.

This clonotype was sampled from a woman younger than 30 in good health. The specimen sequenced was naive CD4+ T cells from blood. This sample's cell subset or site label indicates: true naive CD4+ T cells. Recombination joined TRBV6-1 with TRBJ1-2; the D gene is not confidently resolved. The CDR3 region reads CASSEELYGYTF. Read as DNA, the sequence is TGTGCCAGCAGTGAAGAACTCTATGGCTACACCTTC.